This TCR beta chain was recorded in a study of T cell repertoires in cytomegalovirus infection. Regarding the study as a whole: The ex vivo response showed dominance by HLA-C-restricted CMV-specific TCR beta clonotypes.

This clonotype was recorded many times. Its antigen is unidentified. Between the trimmed V and J ends, which lost 0 bases and 1 base, there was a span of 9 bases. There are 15 residues in the CDR3. CDR1 is SEHNR, CDR2 FQNEAQ, per germline (reference sequence). TCRdb reprocessed the reads via MiXCR and lists one record per CDR3 protein. The profile shows roughly 150,000 distinct CDR3 sequences, 23% of them singletons. This TCR came from a human donor in good health (CMV status not recorded). Some clones in this sample may be carry-over from other donors' samples. Sequenced material: PBMCs. The rearrangement joins TRBV7-9 to TRBJ1-1, with D possibly being TRBD1 (5 bases). CDR3 sequence reads: CASSLAQGRNTEAFF. CDR3 nucleotide sequence: TGTGCCAGCAGCTTAGCGCAGGGAAGGAACACTGAAGCTTTCTTT.